This record covers a single T cell receptor (beta chain). Its antigen is as yet unknown. This sample is drawn from a study of cytomegalovirus exposure and HLA in healthy donors. Regarding the study as a whole: In a later analysis, compared with equally common non-associated chains, HLA-associated beta chains were more expanded. Earlier findings revealed that most TCR beta V segments proved productive either about 87% or about 30% of the time.

The study ran its PCR with 60 Vbeta and 13 Jbeta primers. Only in-frame clones appear in the TCRdb table, and some are missing; sequencing was by immunoSEQ multiplex PCR. The sample consists of about 82,000 clones, about two thirds of them appearing once. The CDR3 loop spans 14 amino acids. Germline V gene sequence: CDR1 MDHEN, CDR2 SYDVKM. Deletions cut 2 bases from V and 6 bases from J, with 8 bases between. This clonotype was obtained from a woman between 45 and 65 years old in good health and CMV-seropositive. The V call is TRBV28, the J call TRBJ1-6, with D perhaps TRBD1 (6 bases). The sample was PBMCs. CDR3 bases: TGTGCCAGCAGTTTAAGGGGGATTAATTCACCCCTCCACTTT. It codes for CASSLRGINSPLHF. The complete variable domain, with remaining parts taken from reference TRBV28 and TRBJ1-6, reads DVKVTQSSRYLVKRTGEKVFLECVQDMDHENMFWYRQDPGLGLRLIYFSYDVKMKEKGDIPEGYSVSREKKERFSLILESASTNQTSMYLCASSLRGINSPLHFGNGTRLTVT.